A selection of T cell receptor beta chains follows, all from one sample in a study of early T cells in non-severe SARS-CoV-2 infection. TCRdb reprocessed the 5' RACE reads with MiXCR, giving one entry per CDR3 protein. Among about 27,000 distinct CDR3 sequences, about 5% were seen once, and the ten largest hold about 0.85%. The sample was whole blood. These receptors originate from an adult who was a healthcare worker with PCR-confirmed SARS-CoV-2 infection or an uninfected control (not recorded which). CDR3s include the opening cysteine and the closing phenylalanine or tryptophan. The D gene is left open where the match is weak. The listing skips clone size in some rows; elsewhere it reads once, few, many or a size class.

d_call | j_call | clone_size | v_call | cdr3_aa | cdr3_nt
TRBD2 | TRBJ2-7 | many | TRBV6-2/TRBV6-3 | CASSQPGLAGGHNPYEQYF | TGTGCCAGCAGTCAACCTGGCCTAGCGGGAGGGCACAACCCCTACGAGCAGTACTTC
- | TRBJ2-1 | many | TRBV11-3 | CASSSDPRNEQFF | TGTGCCAGCAGCTCAGACCCCCGCAATGAGCAGTTCTTC
TRBD2 | TRBJ2-1 | few | TRBV14 | CASSQALAGNNEQFF | TGTGCCAGCAGCCAAGCGCTAGCGGGAAACAATGAGCAGTTCTTC
- | TRBJ2-7 | many | TRBV10-3 | CAISDTNRATMPEYEQYF | TGTGCCATCAGTGACACTAATCGGGCCACTATGCCCGAATACGAGCAGTACTTC
TRBD1 | TRBJ1-4 | few | TRBV28 | CASSLPHRQGQNEKLFF | TGTGCCAGCAGTCTACCCCACCGACAGGGGCAGAATGAAAAACTGTTTTTT
TRBD1 | TRBJ2-7 | - | TRBV27 | CASSSPGQGPPYEQYF | TGTGCCAGCAGTTCACCGGGACAGGGGCCCCCCTACGAGCAGTACTTC
- | TRBJ2-2 | many | TRBV12-3/TRBV12-4 | CASSTDSWAANTGELFF | TGTGCCAGCAGTACAGACAGTTGGGCCGCGAACACCGGGGAGCTGTTTTTT
- | TRBJ1-2 | medium-sized | TRBV2 | CASSEYRADDNYGYTF | TGTGCCAGCAGTGAATACCGGGCTGACGATAACTATGGCTACACCTTC
- | TRBJ2-1 | - | TRBV5-4 | CASSLAMIRTVSYNEQFF | TGTGCCAGCAGCTTGGCCATGATTCGCACCGTCTCCTACAATGAGCAGTTCTTC
TRBD1 | TRBJ2-2 | medium-sized | TRBV12-3/TRBV12-4 | CASRTRDRHTGELFF | TGTGCCAGCAGAACCCGGGACAGGCACACCGGGGAGCTGTTTTTT
TRBD2 | TRBJ2-3 | many | TRBV11-2 | CASSEGLAGVGTDTQYF | TGTGCCAGCAGCGAGGGGCTAGCGGGAGTCGGCACAGATACGCAGTATTTT
- | TRBJ2-4 | many | TRBV28 | CASTPLQGFKNIQYF | TGTGCCAGCACGCCCCTTCAGGGGTTCAAAAACATTCAGTACTTC
- | TRBJ2-1 | few | TRBV20-1 | CSAIVSGLYNEQFF | TGCAGTGCTATTGTGAGCGGCCTTTACAATGAGCAGTTCTTC
- | TRBJ1-1 | medium-sized | TRBV10-1 | CASSELQAGETEAFF | TGCGCCAGCAGCGAGCTACAGGCAGGGGAGACTGAAGCTTTCTTT
- | TRBJ2-5 | many | TRBV5-1 | CASSYEFQETQYF | TGCGCCAGCAGCTACGAATTCCAAGAGACCCAGTACTTC
- | TRBJ2-7 | many | TRBV28 | CASSLSLTAFSYEQYF | TGTGCCAGCAGTTTATCCCTGACAGCTTTCTCCTACGAGCAGTACTTC
- | TRBJ2-7 | - | TRBV29-1 | CSVERLSYYEQYF | TGCAGCGTTGAACGGCTGTCTTACTACGAGCAGTACTTC
TRBD1 | TRBJ2-1 | many | TRBV7-9 | CASSLIGQGPIHEQFF | TGTGCCAGCAGCTTAATCGGACAGGGGCCTATCCATGAGCAGTTCTTC
- | TRBJ2-5 | few | TRBV7-6 | CASSLGKTQYF | TGTGCCAGCAGCTTGGGGAAGACCCAGTACTTC
TRBD1 | TRBJ1-1 | many | TRBV28 | CASSRGQGSFRTEVFF | TGTGCCAGCAGCCGAGGACAGGGAAGCTTTCGTACTGAAGTTTTCTTT
TRBD2 | TRBJ2-3 | many | TRBV20-1 | CSARGLAGGEGTDTQYF | TGCAGTGCTAGGGGACTAGCGGGGGGTGAGGGCACAGATACGCAGTATTTT
- | TRBJ1-6 | medium-sized | TRBV18 | CASSPLRSYNSPLHF | TGTGCCAGCTCACCTCTAAGATCCTATAATTCACCCCTCCACTTT